One T cell receptor beta chain is described in this entry. The antigen is unknown. Germline V CDR1 and CDR2: SGHTA, FQGTGA. V was clipped by 2 bases and J by 6 bases, with 10 bases between them. This CDR3 has 13 residues. This entry comes from a study of cytomegalovirus exposure and HLA in healthy donors. The study's findings and limits: Common viral pathogens (according to a later analysis) appeared linked to several of the most significant clusters.

Donors counted as nominally healthy when sampled, yet unrecorded immune exposures were likely. A multiplex PCR was run with 60 Vbeta primers and 13 Jbeta primers. Sequencing was performed with immunoSEQ multiplex PCR; in TCRdb, only in-frame clones are kept and a portion is missing. The data contain tens of thousands of clones, 77% of them seen just once; the ten biggest clones take up under 3%. Sequencing was performed on PBMCs. The chain combines TRBV7-3 with TRBJ2-5, with D possibly matching TRBD2 (5 bases). The source of this sequence is a man in his forties or fifties in good health and CMV-seropositive. The CDR3 loop reads CASSLWTGKTQYF. In DNA, the CDR3 is TGTGCCAGCAGCTTATGGACGGGGAAGACCCAGTACTTC.